A selection of T cell receptor beta chains follows, all from one sample in a study of T cells after yellow fever vaccination. A single record per CDR3 protein comes from TCRdb applying MiXCR to the 5' RACE reads. This table has under 550,000 distinct CDR3 sequences, roughly a fifth appearing once. The material was PBMCs, obtained roughly 20 days after the first yellow fever vaccination. The receptors derive from a young man who received the YFV17D yellow fever vaccine. Both conserved end residues are part of each CDR3. The D gene is left open where the match is weak. The size field is filled for only some rows; it gives once, few, many or a size class.

size: .; length: 14; J: TRBJ1-2; D: TRBD1; V: TRBV7-2; DNA: TGTGCCACCCTCGGAGGGGGCGGCGGAGGGGGCTACACCTTC; CDR3: CATLGGGGGGGYTF
size: .; length: 14; J: TRBJ2-3; D: TRBD2; V: TRBV20-1; DNA: TGCAGTGCTGACCGGGGGGGACGCACAGATACGCAGTATTTT; CDR3: CSADRGGRTDTQYF
size: .; length: 14; J: TRBJ1-1; D: .; V: TRBV12-5; DNA: TGTGCTAGTGGTTTGAGGCAGGGGAACACTGAAGCTTTCTTT; CDR3: CASGLRQGNTEAFF
size: .; length: 13; J: TRBJ1-2; D: TRBD1; V: TRBV12-3/TRBV12-4; DNA: TGTGCCAGCAGCCAGGGGGAAACCTATGGCTACACCTTC; CDR3: CASSQGETYGYTF
size: .; length: 14; J: TRBJ2-7; D: .; V: TRBV5-1; DNA: TGCGCCAGCAGCCTTATGAGTCCTAGGGCTGAGCAGTACTTC; CDR3: CASSLMSPRAEQYF
size: few; length: 15; J: TRBJ1-1; D: .; V: TRBV4-3; DNA: TGCGCCAGCAGCCAAAGGAACCTCCGGGGACCTGAAGCTTTCTTT; CDR3: CASSQRNLRGPEAFF
size: few; length: 13; J: TRBJ1-1; D: .; V: TRBV20-1; DNA: TGCAGTGCTAGAAGGCAAGGGAACACTGAAGCTTTCTTT; CDR3: CSARRQGNTEAFF
size: many; length: 17; J: TRBJ2-6; D: .; V: TRBV9; DNA: TGTGCCAGCAGCGTAGTCCCGGGGTACTCTGGGGCCAACGTCCTGACTTTC; CDR3: CASSVVPGYSGANVLTF
size: .; length: 16; J: TRBJ2-5; D: TRBD2; V: TRBV4-3; DNA: TGCGCCAGCAGCCAAGAACCCGCGGGAGGGCCAGAGACCCAGTACTTC; CDR3: CASSQEPAGGPETQYF
size: .; length: 11; J: TRBJ2-7; D: .; V: TRBV20-1; DNA: TGCAGTGCTAGTGGTTCCTACGAGCAGTACTTC; CDR3: CSASGSYEQYF
size: .; length: 13; J: TRBJ1-2; D: TRBD1; V: TRBV6-1; DNA: TGTGCCAGCAGCGAGACAGGGGATTATGGCTACACCTTC; CDR3: CASSETGDYGYTF
size: few; length: 12; J: TRBJ2-5; D: .; V: TRBV9; DNA: TGTGCCAGCAGCCGGACAAGCGAGACCCAGTACTTC; CDR3: CASSRTSETQYF
size: .; length: 14; J: TRBJ2-3; D: .; V: TRBV7-3; DNA: TGTGCCAGCAGCTTAACACAGCGCCCAGATACGCAGTATTTT; CDR3: CASSLTQRPDTQYF